The sequence of this T cell receptor beta chain was determined in a study of blood T cell repertoires in COVID-19 (TCRdb year 2020). The study in broad terms: The collaborator samples originated in the United States, Italy and Spain and spanned the acute and convalescent phases of COVID-19. The material from the prospective study consisted of cDNA or gDNA derived from T cells, B-cell-depleted T cells, or PBMCs. HLA class I and class II types, where available, came from metadata supplied by the sample provider rather than from assay-based typing. Samples came from the ongoing ImmuneRACE study (first 160 participants) plus 1,254 subjects from 6 global collaborators. The repertoires were released in a freely available public database meant as a resource for research on the immune response to SARS-CoV-2. The dataset comprised deeply sampled blood TCRbeta repertoires from subjects exposed to, actively infected with, or recovered from COVID-19. Sample metadata almost always included a de-identified subject ID, COVID-19 status, age in years and sex.

TCRbeta CDR3 regions were amplified from genomic DNA by means of the immunoSEQ Assay, a bias-controlled multiplex PCR. The authors' pipeline ran thus. Nucleated cell counts per sample were estimated from amplification of reference gene primers within the assay. Sequence reads were collapsed and filtered to measure the absolute abundance of every unique TCRbeta CDR3 rearrangement. For each sample, productive Simpson clonality was calculated by taking the square root of Simpson's diversity index across productive rearrangements. Entries here come from immuneACCESS through TCRdb and include only in-frame sequences with V and J called. Some clones fail to appear in such tables; in the studies checked, an unresolved V gene covers under half of the shortfall, and the cause of the remainder is unknown. V and J calls and clone size are as listed in that table; D and trimming were resolved from the DNA. This sample comprises around 130,000 clones, approximately 80% of them detected only once. About 16% of the sample is in the top ten clones.

Each collaborating institution followed its own protocols to collect whole blood in K2EDTA tubes. For TCRbeta analysis, collaborators shipped samples as frozen whole blood, isolated PBMCs, or DNA extracted from either of those sample types. V is reduced by 7 bases and J by 3 bases, leaving a spacing of 13 bases between them. CDR1 LNHDA and CDR2 SQIVND were looked up in the germline V gene (reference sequence). Its CDR3 holds 14 amino acids, cysteine through phenylalanine. Only the CDR3 portion is preserved as DNA: 42 bases, with reading frame beginning at the first base. What the study reported, not specific to this receptor: The quantity of clinical and demographic metadata differed by source and by participant and was supplied without curation.

A note on this clone: There is no known antigen for this receptor. No base quality information exists; no much larger clone differs at one position.

This receptor was taken from a woman between 45 and 60 years old with acute or convalescent COVID-19. The chain links TRBV19 with TRBJ1-5; the D segment could be TRBD1, given 5 matching bases. The sequenced sample consisted of peripheral blood. The nucleotides are TGTGCCAGTAAAAGGGCGGGGCTCAATCAGCCCCAGCATTTT. Its coded protein is CASKRAGLNQPQHF.